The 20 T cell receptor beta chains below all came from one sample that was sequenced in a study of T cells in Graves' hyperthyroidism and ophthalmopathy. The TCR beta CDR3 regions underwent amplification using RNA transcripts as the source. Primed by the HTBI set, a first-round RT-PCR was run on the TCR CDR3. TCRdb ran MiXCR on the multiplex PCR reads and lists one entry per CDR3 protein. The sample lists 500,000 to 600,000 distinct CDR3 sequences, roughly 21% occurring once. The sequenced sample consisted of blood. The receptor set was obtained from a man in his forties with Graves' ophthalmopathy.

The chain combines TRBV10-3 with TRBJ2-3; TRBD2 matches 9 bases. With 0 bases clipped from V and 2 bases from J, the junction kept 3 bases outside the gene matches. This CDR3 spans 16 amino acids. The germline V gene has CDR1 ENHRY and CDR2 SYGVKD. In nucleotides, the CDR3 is TGTGCCATCAGTGAGTCGGCTAGCGGGATCACAGATACGCAGTATTTT. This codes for CAISESASGITDTQYF.

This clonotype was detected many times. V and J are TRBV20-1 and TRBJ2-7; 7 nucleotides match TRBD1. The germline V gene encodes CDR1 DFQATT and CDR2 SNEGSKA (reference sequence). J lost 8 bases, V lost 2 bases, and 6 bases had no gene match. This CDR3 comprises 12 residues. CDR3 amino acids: CSARRTGDKQYF. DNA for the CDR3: TGCAGTGCTAGACGTACAGGGGATAAGCAGTACTTC.

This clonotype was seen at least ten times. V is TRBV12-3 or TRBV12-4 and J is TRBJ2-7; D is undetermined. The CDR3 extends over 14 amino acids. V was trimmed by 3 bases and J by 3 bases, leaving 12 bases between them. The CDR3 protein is CASSFRGGGYEQYF. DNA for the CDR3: TGTGCCAGCAGTTTCCGTGGTGGTGGCTACGAGCAGTACTTC.

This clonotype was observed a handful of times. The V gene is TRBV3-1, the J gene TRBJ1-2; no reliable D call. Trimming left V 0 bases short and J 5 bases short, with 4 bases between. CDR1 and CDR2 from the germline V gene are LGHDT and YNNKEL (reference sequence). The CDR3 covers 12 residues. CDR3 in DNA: TGTGCCAGCAGCCAAGATCCGTATGGCTACACCTTC. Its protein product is CASSQDPYGYTF.

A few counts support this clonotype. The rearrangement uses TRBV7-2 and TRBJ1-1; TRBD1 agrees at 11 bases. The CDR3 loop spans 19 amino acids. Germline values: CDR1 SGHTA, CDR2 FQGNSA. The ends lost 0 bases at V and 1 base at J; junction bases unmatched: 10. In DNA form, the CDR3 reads TGTGCCAGCAGCTTAGCCCCGCGGGGGACAGGGGGTGGGAACACTGAAGCTTTCTTT. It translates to CASSLAPRGTGGGNTEAFF.

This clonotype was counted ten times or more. DNA for the CDR3: TGCGCCAGCAGCTTGACTCAGGATACGCAGTATTTT. It yields the protein CASSLTQDTQYF. The gene calls are TRBV5-1 and TRBJ2-3; D unclear. Germline loops: CDR1 SGHRS, CDR2 YFSETQ. This CDR3 is 12 amino acids long. Trimming stripped 1 base from V and 6 bases from J, with 6 bases between.

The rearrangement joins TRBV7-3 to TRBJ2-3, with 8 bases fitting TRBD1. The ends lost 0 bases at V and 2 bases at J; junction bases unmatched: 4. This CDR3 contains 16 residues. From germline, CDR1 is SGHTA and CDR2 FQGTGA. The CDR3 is CASSLTRTGYTDTQYF. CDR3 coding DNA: TGTGCCAGCAGCTTAACCCGGACAGGGTACACAGATACGCAGTATTTT.

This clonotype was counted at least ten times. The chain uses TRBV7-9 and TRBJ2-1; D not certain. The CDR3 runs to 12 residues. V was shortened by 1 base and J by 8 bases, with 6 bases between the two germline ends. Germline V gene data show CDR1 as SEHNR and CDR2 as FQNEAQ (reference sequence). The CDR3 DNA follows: TGTGCCAGCAGCTTAGTTCTCGATGAGCAGTTCTTC. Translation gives CASSLVLDEQFF. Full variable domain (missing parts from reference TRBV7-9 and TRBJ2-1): DTGVSQNPRHKITKRGQNVTFRCDPISEHNRLYWYRQTLGQGPEFLTYFQNEAQLEKSRLLSDRFSAERPKGSFSTLEIQRTEQGDSAMYLCASSLVLDEQFFGPGTRLTVL.

CDR3 protein: CASSGTGTPTDTQYF. The CDR3 DNA reads TGTGCCAGCAGCGGAACCGGGACACCCACAGATACGCAGTATTTT. The chain combines TRBV3-1 with TRBJ2-3, with TRBD1 as a possible D gene (6 bases). Trimming left V 5 bases short and J 2 bases short, with 14 bases between. The CDR3 has 15 amino acids. Per germline, CDR1 LGHDT and CDR2 YNNKEL (reference sequence).

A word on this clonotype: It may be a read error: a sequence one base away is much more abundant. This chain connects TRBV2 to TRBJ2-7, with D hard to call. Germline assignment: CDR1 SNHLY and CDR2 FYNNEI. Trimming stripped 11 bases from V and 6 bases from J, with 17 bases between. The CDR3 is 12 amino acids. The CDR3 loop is CAGSHKLCEQYF. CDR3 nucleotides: TGTGCCGGTTCCCACAAACTTTGCGAGCAGTACTTC.

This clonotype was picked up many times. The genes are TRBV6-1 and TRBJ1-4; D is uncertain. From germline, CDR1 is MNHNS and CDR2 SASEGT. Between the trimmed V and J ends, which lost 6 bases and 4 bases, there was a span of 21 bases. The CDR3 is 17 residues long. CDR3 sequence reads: CASSKGWGSDHNEKLFF. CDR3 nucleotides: TGTGCCAGCAGCAAAGGATGGGGATCGGACCATAATGAAAAACTGTTTTTT.

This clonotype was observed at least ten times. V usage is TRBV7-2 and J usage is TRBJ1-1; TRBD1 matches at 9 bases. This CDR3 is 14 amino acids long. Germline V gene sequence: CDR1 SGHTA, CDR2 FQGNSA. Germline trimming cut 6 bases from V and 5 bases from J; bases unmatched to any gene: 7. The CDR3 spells CASSRYRGRTEAFF. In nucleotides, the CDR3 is TGTGCCAGCAGTCGGTACAGGGGGCGGACTGAAGCTTTCTTT.

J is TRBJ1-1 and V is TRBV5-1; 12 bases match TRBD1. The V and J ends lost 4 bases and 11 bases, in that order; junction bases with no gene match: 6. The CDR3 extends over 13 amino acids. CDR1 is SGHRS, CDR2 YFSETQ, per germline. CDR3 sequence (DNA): TGCGCCAGCAGCCCGGGACAGGGGGCGCGGGCTTTCTTT. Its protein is CASSPGQGARAFF.

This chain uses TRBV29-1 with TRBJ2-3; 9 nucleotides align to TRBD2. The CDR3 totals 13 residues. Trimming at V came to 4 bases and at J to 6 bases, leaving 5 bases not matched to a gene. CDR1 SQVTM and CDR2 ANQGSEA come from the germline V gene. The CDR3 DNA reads TGCAGCGTTGGCGGGAGGGCCACGGATACGCAGTATTTT. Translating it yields CSVGGRATDTQYF.

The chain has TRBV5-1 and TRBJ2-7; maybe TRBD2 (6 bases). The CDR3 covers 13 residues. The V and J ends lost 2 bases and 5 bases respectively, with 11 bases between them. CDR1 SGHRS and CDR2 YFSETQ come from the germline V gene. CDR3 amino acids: CASSFGGMNEQYF. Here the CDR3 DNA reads TGCGCCAGCAGCTTCGGGGGAATGAACGAGCAGTACTTC.

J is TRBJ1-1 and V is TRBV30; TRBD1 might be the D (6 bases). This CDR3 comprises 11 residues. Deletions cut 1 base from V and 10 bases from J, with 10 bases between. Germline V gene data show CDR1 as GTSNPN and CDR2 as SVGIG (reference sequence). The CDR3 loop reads CAWSARGGAFF. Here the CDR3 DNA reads TGTGCCTGGAGTGCCCGAGGGGGAGCTTTCTTT.

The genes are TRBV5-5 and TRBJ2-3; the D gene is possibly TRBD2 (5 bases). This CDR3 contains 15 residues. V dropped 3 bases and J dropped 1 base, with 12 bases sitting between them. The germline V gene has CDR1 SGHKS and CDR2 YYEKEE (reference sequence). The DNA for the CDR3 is TGTGCCAGCAGCTACCACGGGGTGGGCACAGATACGCAGTATTTT. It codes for CASSYHGVGTDTQYF.

The CDR3 spells CASSKADWGYGYTF. Here the CDR3 DNA reads TGTGCCAGCAGTAAGGCGGATTGGGGTTATGGCTACACCTTC. V usage is TRBV6-1 and J usage is TRBJ1-2; no reliable D call. V was cut by 5 bases and J by 5 bases, with 15 bases left in between. The length of the CDR3 is 14 residues. Germline CDR1 is MNHNS and CDR2 is SASEGT.

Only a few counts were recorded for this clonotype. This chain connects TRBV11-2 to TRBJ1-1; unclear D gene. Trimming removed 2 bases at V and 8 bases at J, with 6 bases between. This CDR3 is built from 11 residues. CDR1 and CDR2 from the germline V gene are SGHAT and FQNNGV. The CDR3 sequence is CASSLWQEAFF. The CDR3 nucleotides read TGTGCCAGCAGCTTATGGCAGGAAGCTTTCTTT.

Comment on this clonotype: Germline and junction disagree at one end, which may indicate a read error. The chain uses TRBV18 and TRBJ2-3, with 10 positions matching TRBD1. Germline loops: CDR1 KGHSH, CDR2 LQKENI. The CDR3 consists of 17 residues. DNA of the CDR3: TGTGGCAGCTCACCACCGAGGGGACAGGGGTTTACAGATACGCAGTATTTT. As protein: CGSSPPRGQGFTDTQYF.